The 11 T cell receptor beta chains below all came from one sample that was sequenced in a study of memory CD4+ T cells and cytomegalovirus serostatus. This table comes from immunoSEQ multiplex PCR, and its TCRdb copy is limited to in-frame clones, with some not included. This sample has tens of thousands of clones, with 70% to 75% found just once. The sort gate was single viable CD3+CD4+CD8-CD45RO+ cells for memory CD4+ T cells. The sequenced sample consisted of memory CD4+ T cells from blood. The receptors originated from an adult in good health and CMV-seropositive.

The chain couples TRBV29-1 to TRBJ2-4; maybe TRBD1 (6 bases). The CDR3 consists of 12 residues. V was trimmed by 3 bases and J by 7 bases, leaving 10 bases between them. Germline CDR1 and CDR2: SQVTM and ANQGSEA. The CDR3 loop reads CSVDSGVNIQYF. CDR3 sequence (DNA): TGCAGCGTTGACTCAGGGGTGAACATTCAGTACTTC.

This clone was counted only a few times. The gene calls are TRBV7-2 and TRBJ1-2, with 9 bases identical to TRBD1. The CDR3 runs 14 residues. V trimming: 0 bases; J trimming: 8 bases; junction bases outside the gene matches: 4. Germline CDR1 reads SGHTA; CDR2 reads FQGNSA. CDR3 in amino acids: CASSLARTGVGYTF. As DNA, the CDR3 is TGTGCCAGCAGCTTAGCGCGGACAGGGGTCGGCTACACCTTC.

The chain links TRBV7-6 to TRBJ2-3; D is undetermined. From germline, CDR1 is SGHVS and CDR2 FNYEAQ. This CDR3 comprises 14 residues. V lost 1 base and J 2 bases, leaving 7 bases between the germline ends. The CDR3 sequence is CASSLGGHTDTQYF. As DNA, the CDR3 is TGTGCCAGCAGCTTAGGAGGCCACACAGATACGCAGTATTTT.

This clone was picked up a small number of times. The J gene is TRBJ2-3, the V gene TRBV29-1; possibly TRBD2 for D (7 bases). CDR1 and CDR2 (germline): SQVTM, ANQGSEA. The V end lost 7 bases, the J end lost 1 base, and 15 bases lay between the germline ends. The CDR3 runs to 14 residues. The CDR3 DNA reads TGCAGCGGAGGGGCGGGGGCCCGCACAGATACGCAGTATTTT. It encodes CSGGAGARTDTQYF.

The chain has TRBV19 and TRBJ1-1; 7 bases agree with TRBD1. The germline V gene has CDR1 LNHDA and CDR2 SQIVND (reference sequence). Unmatched junction bases numbered 6, after V lost 7 bases and J lost 1 base. The CDR3 totals 14 residues. The CDR3 spells CASIRGTENTEAFF. The CDR3 bases are TGTGCCAGTATCCGCGGGACAGAGAACACTGAAGCTTTCTTT. Complete variable domain (other parts from reference TRBV19 and TRBJ1-1): DGGITQSPKYLFRKEGQNVTLSCEQNLNHDAMYWYRQDPGQGLRLIYYSQIVNDFQKGDIAEGYSVSREKKESFPLTVTSAQKNPTAFYLCASIRGTENTEAFFGQGTRLTVV.

The chain joins TRBV5-1 to TRBJ1-2; D may be TRBD1 (5 bases). Germline V gene sequence: CDR1 SGHRS, CDR2 YFSETQ. This CDR3 has 15 amino acids. Trimming pared 0 bases from V and 8 bases from J, leaving 17 bases between. CDR3 in amino acids: CASSLEGGTLGGYTF. CDR3 DNA: TGCGCCAGCAGCTTGGAGGGCGGGACCTTAGGAGGCTACACCTTC.

CDR3 in DNA: TGTGCCAGCAGTTTATCCCGGACTAATACAGAGACCCAGTACTTC. Translating it yields CASSLSRTNTETQYF. The chain carries TRBV27 and TRBJ2-5, with D perhaps TRBD2 (6 bases). Germline V gene lookup returns CDR1 MNHEY and CDR2 SMNVEV (reference sequence). V was pared by 0 bases and J by 4 bases, with 12 bases between. This CDR3 region has 15 residues.

V is TRBV5-1 and J is TRBJ1-6; 7 nucleotides line up with TRBD1. V lost 7 bases and J lost 2; bases outside the gene matches: 6. Germline CDR1 reads SGHRS; CDR2 reads YFSETQ. The CDR3 length is 15 residues. The CDR3 reads CASRSDRAYNSPLHF. DNA of the CDR3: TGCGCCAGCCGCTCAGACAGGGCCTATAATTCACCCCTCCACTTT.

The chain uses TRBV11-3 and TRBJ2-7; D gene ambiguous. The germline V gene encodes CDR1 SGHNT and CDR2 YENEEA. This CDR3 contains 11 residues. Trimming left V 4 bases short and J 7 bases short, with 8 bases between. CDR3 DNA: TGTGCCAGCAGCTCACATCAGGAGCAGTACTTC. Translation gives CASSSHQEQYF.

For the CDR3, the DNA is TGCAGCGTCCGGATCCCTGACTATGGCTACACCTTC. Translated, it gives CSVRIPDYGYTF. The V gene is TRBV29-1, the J gene TRBJ1-2, with D unresolved. The CDR3 totals 12 residues. Germline V gene lookup returns CDR1 SQVTM and CDR2 ANQGSEA. The V end was cut by 6 bases, the J end by 3 bases, with 11 bases between. Together with reference TRBV29-1 and TRBJ1-2, the CDR3 gives the full variable domain: SAVISQKPSRDICQRGTSLTIQCQVDSQVTMMFWYRQQPGQSLTLIATANQGSEATYESGFVIDKFPISRPNLTFSTLTVSNMSPEDSSIYLCSVRIPDYGYTFGSGTRLTVV.

This rearrangement joins TRBV10-1 to TRBJ2-6; D is ambiguous. Trimming stripped 8 bases from V and 2 bases from J, with 7 bases between. CDR3 size: 13 residues. From germline, CDR1 is WNHNN and CDR2 SYGVQD (reference sequence). The CDR3 region is CASGDPGANVLTF. In DNA, the CDR3 is TGCGCCAGCGGCGATCCTGGGGCCAACGTCCTGACTTTC.